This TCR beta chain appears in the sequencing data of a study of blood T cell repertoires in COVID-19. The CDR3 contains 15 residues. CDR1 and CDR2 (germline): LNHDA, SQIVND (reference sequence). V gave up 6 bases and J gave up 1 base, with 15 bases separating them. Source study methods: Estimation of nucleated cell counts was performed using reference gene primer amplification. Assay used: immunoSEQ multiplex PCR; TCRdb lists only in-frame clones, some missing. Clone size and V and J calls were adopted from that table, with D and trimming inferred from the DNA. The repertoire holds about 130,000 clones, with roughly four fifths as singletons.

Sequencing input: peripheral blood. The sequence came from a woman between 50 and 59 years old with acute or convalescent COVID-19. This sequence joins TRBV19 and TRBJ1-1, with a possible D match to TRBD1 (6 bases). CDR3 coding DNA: TGTGCCAGTAGAGGCTACGGACAGCCGAACACTGAAGCTTTCTTT. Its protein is CASRGYGQPNTEAFF.